This TCR beta chain was documented in a study of T cells in Graves' hyperthyroidism and ophthalmopathy (dated by TCRdb to the late 2010s). Background for the entire study: Peripheral blood was sampled at the time of initial diagnosis, prior to any treatment. To identify distinguishing TCR V-J signatures, a discovery cohort of around 100 patients was used, comprising fewer than 45 with Graves' ophthalmopathy and approximately 58 with stable Graves' hyperthyroidism. Whether ophthalmopathy could be predicted prospectively was tested in an independent validation cohort made up of roughly 19 hyperthyroidism patients plus 17 patients who later progressed to ophthalmopathy. The approximately 95 discovery patients were divided at random into training and test sets in a 7:3 ratio. Thyroid tissue and blood T-cell repertoires from roughly six Graves' hyperthyroidism patients were also compared in the study. After blood sampling, hyperthyroidism patients were treated with methimazole at a starting dose of 30 mg daily, and ophthalmopathy patients were treated with high-dose intravenous methylprednisolone. TCR Vbeta CDR3 sequencing of 130 to 150 peripheral blood samples (fewer than 45 ophthalmopathy, about 75 hyperthyroidism and approximately 17 progressor patients) is reported in the paper.

In the ophthalmopathy patients, disease was moderately to severely active, with a Clinical Activity Score of 3 or more, a NOSPECS grade of 4 or more, and a duration of less than 3 months. Any patient with an uncontrolled infection, another autoimmune disease, pregnancy or lactation was excluded. Diagnoses were established on the basis of clinical symptoms, serum thyroxine and TRAb, thyroid ultrasound, and orbital computed tomography. PBMCs were separated from over 9 ml of fresh peripheral blood using Ficoll-Paque density gradient centrifugation. Total RNA was extracted with Trizol reagent, and quality was checked on an Agilent 2100 Bioanalyzer. From its cysteine to its phenylalanine, the CDR3 spans 16 amino acids. The sequence is cut down to CDR3 DNA, 48 bases in frame from base 1. The germline V gene sets CDR1 to MDHEN and CDR2 to SYDVKM. Germline trimming amounts to 2 bases on V and 8 bases on J, with 8 as the count of junction bases outside the gene matches.

Results the study describes overall, beyond this receptor: During validation, the model predicted progression to ophthalmopathy a median of around 6 months ahead of onset, with almost 71% sensitivity and about 72% specificity. Ophthalmopathy was separated from stable hyperthyroidism by a 13 V-J signature model, with 85% to 90% sensitivity and about 81% specificity obtained in cross-validation and 80%/75% obtained in testing. Blood samples also contained most of the expanded thyroid clonotypes (frequency above 0.001), which suggests that blood repertoires may reflect thyroid immune responses. No statistical method was used to set the sample size in advance, and investigators knew the group allocation.

This clonotype was detected only a few times. Its antigen specificity is not known. Nothing much larger sits one base from this clone, and base qualities are not available. The TCR beta CDR3 regions were amplified from the RNA transcripts. The first round of RT-PCR for the TCR CDR3 was performed with the HTBI primer set and the Qiagen OneStep RT-PCR kit. The libraries were constructed in a second round of multiplex PCR and then size-selected and purified. Sequencing of the libraries was done on an Illumina HiSeq2000 using paired-end 100 bp reads. The original methods were these. SOAPnuke was used to process the raw data, with reads discarded if the reads contained adapters or uncalled bases, had a mean Phred below 15, or lacked an exact constant-primer or identifier match. COPE v1.2.5 was used to merge high-quality paired reads, and clonotypes were defined as unique nucleotide sequences. MiTCR v1.1 was used to align clonotypes to the IMGT TRBV, TRBD and TRBJ reference segments. Only V-J combinations with frequency above 0.0001, covering 99% to 99.2% of repertoires, were analysed. The TCS score was defined as F50 (clonal expansion) divided by E x V (chaos), with BLOSUM62-based TCRdist calculated between CDR3 peptides within each V-J. Welch's t-statistics and random forest reduced roughly 530 V-J features to 13, which were used in a naive Bayes classifier (R e1071). TCRdb took the public reads, trimmed them with fastp at Q25, ran MiXCR for clone calling and kept in-frame beta chains. All rows with the same CDR3 protein become a single entry with the most common DNA and genes. It is TCRdb's table, rather than the study itself, that gives the V and J calls and clone size. The sample data list around 540,000 distinct CDR3 sequences, and more than 15% of these were observed just once. The ten most abundant clones make up about 29% of the sample.

The rearranged segments are TRBV28 and TRBJ1-5, with TRBD1 identical over 11 junction bases. The clonotype was recovered from a young woman with Graves' ophthalmopathy. Material: blood. The CDR3 protein is CASSLAGTGGSEPQHF. The DNA reads as follows: TGTGCCAGCAGTTTAGCCGGGACAGGGGGTTCGGAGCCCCAGCATTTT. Reference TRBV28 and TRBJ1-5 genes cover what lies past the CDR3, so the full variable domain is DVKVTQSSRYLVKRTGEKVFLECVQDMDHENMFWYRQDPGLGLRLIYFSYDVKMKEKGDIPEGYSVSREKKERFSLILESASTNQTSMYLCASSLAGTGGSEPQHFGDGTRLSIL.